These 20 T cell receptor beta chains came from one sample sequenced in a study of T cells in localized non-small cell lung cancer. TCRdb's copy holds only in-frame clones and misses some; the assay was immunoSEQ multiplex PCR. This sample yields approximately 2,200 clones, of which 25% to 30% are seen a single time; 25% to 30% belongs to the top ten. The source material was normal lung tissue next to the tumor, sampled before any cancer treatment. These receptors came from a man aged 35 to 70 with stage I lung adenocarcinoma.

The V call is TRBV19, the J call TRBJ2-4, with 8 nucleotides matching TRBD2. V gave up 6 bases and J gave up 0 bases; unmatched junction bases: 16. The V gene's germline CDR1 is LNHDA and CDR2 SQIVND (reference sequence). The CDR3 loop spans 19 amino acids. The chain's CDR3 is CASRKPSGWPVLAKNIQYF. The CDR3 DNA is TGTGCCAGTAGGAAACCTAGCGGGTGGCCGGTACTAGCCAAAAACATTCAGTACTTC.

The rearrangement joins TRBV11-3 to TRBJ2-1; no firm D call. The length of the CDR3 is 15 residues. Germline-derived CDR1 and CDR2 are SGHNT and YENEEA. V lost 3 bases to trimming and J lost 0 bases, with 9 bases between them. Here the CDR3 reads CASSLGGNSYNEQFF. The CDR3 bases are TGTGCCAGCAGCTTGGGTGGGAACTCCTACAATGAGCAGTTCTTC.

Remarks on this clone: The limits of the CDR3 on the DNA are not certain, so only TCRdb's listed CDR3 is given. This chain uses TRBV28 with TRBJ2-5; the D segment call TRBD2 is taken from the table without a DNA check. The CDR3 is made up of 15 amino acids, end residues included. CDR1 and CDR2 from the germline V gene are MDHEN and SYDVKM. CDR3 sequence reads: CASSSSSRGMETQYF.

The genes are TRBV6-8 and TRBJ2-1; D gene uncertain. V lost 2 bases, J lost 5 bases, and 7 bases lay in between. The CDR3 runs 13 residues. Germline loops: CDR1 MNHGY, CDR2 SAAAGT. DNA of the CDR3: TGTGCCAGCAGTTACCTATCACACAATGAGCAGTTCTTC. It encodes CASSYLSHNEQFF.

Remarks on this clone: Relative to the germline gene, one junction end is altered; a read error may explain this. For the CDR3, the DNA is TGTGCCAGCAGCCTGGGCGATAGCATAGATACGCAGTATTTT. It translates to CASSLGDSIDTQYF. The V and J genes are TRBV9 and TRBJ2-3, with D hard to call. This CDR3 is 14 amino acids long. Germline lookup yields CDR1 SGDLS and CDR2 YYNGEE.

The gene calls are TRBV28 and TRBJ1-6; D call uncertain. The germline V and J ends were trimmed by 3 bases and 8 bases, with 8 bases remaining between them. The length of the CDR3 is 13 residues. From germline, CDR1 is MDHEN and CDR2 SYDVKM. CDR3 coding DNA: TGTGCCAGCAGTTTGGCAGGCCATTCACCCCTCCACTTT. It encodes CASSLAGHSPLHF.

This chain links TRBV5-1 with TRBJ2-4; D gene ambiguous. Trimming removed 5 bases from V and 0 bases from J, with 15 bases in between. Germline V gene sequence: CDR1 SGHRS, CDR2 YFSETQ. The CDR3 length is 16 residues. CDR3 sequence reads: CASRSDAELAKNIQYF. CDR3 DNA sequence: TGCGCCAGCAGATCGGACGCCGAACTAGCCAAAAACATTCAGTACTTC. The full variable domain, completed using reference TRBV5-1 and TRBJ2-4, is KAGVTQTPRYLIKTRGQQVTLSCSPISGHRSVSWYQQTPGQGLQFLFEYFSETQRNKGNFPGRFSGRQFSNSRSEMNVSTLELGDSALYLCASRSDAELAKNIQYFGAGTRLSVL.

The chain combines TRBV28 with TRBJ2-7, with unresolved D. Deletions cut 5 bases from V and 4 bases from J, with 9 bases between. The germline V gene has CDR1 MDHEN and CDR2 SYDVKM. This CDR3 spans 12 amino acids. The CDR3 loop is CASSLTVYEQYF. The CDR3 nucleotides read TGTGCCAGCAGTCTGACCGTGTACGAGCAGTACTTC.

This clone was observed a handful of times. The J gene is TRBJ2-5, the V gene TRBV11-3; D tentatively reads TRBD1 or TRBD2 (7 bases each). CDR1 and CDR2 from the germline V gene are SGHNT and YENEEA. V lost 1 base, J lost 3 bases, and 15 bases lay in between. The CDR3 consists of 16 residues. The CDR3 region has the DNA TGTGCCAGCAGCTTAGGCATACAGGGGAGGGAAGAGACCCAGTACTTC. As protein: CASSLGIQGREETQYF.

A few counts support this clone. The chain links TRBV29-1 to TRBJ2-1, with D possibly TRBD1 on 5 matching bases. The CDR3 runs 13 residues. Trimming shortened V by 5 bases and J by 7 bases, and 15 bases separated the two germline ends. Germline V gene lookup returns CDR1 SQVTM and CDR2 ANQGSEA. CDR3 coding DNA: TGCAGCGTTAACCCGCAAAAGGGGAATGAGCAGTTCTTC. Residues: CSVNPQKGNEQFF.

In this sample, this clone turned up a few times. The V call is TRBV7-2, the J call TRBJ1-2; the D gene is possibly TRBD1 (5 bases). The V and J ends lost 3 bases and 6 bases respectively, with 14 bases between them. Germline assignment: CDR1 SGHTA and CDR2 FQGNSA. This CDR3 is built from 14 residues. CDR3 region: CASSLWQGVDGYTF. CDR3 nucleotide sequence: TGTGCCAGCAGCTTGTGGCAGGGAGTCGATGGCTACACCTTC.

CDR3 nucleotide sequence: TGCGCCAGCAGCCAGGACAGGGGGGGAGAGACCCAGTACTTC. This encodes CASSQDRGGETQYF. The rearrangement links TRBV5-1 to TRBJ2-5; 10 bases agree with TRBD1. The CDR3 sequence is 14 residues long. V dropped 4 bases and J dropped 4; count of bases not matched to a gene: 4. Germline V gene data show CDR1 as SGHRS and CDR2 as YFSETQ.

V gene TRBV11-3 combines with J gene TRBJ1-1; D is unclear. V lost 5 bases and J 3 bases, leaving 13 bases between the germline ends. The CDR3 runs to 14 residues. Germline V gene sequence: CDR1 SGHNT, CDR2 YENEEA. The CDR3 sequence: CASSPSSPDTEAFF. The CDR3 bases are TGTGCCAGCAGCCCAAGCTCTCCGGACACTGAAGCTTTCTTT.

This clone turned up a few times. The CDR3 DNA sequence: TGTGCCAGCAGTGAGGGCCAGAATGAGCGCGAGCAGTACTTC. Translated: CASSEGQNEREQYF. J is TRBJ2-7 and V is TRBV9; D might be TRBD2 (5 bases). CDR3 length: 14 amino acids. Germline-derived CDR1 and CDR2 are SGDLS and YYNGEE. V gave up 5 bases and J gave up 6 bases, with 18 bases separating them.

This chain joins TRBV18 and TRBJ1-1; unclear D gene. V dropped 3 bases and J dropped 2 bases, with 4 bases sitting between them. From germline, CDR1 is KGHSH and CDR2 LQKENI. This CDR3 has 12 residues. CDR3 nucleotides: TGTGCCAGCTCACCTTTTAACACTGAAGCTTTCTTT. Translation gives CASSPFNTEAFF.

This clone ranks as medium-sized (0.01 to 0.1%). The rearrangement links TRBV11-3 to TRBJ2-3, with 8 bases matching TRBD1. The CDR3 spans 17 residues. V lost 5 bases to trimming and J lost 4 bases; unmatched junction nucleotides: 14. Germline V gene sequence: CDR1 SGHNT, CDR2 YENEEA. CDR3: CASSTRAGGAEADTQYF. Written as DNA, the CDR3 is TGTGCCAGCAGCACTCGCGCAGGGGGCGCCGAGGCAGATACGCAGTATTTT.

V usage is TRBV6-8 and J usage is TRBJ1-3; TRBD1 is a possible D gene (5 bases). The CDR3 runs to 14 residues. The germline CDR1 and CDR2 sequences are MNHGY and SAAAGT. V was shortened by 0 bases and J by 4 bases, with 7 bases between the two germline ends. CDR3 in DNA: TGTGCCAGCAGTTACTCGGCAGGGGGAAACACCATATATTTT. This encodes CASSYSAGGNTIYF.

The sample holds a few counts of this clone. This CDR3 is CASSVNSNTGELFF. For the CDR3, the DNA is TGTGCCAGCAGTGTGAATTCGAACACCGGGGAGCTGTTTTTT. The chain is built from TRBV6-8 and TRBJ2-2, with unresolved D. The CDR3 runs 14 residues. Trimming left V 5 bases short and J 0 bases short, with 7 bases between. Germline V CDR1 and CDR2: MNHGY, SAAAGT.

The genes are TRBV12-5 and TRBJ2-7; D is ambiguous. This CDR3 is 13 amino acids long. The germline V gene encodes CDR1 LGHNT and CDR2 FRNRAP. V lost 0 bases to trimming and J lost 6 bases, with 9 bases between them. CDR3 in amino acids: CASGLVLFGEQYF. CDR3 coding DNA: TGTGCTAGTGGTTTGGTACTGTTCGGCGAGCAGTACTTC.

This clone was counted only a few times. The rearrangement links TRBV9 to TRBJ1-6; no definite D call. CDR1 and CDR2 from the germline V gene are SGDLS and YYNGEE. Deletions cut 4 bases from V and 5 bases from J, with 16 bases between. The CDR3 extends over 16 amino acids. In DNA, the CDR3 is TGTGCCAGCAGCCCCCAAGGAGGGTTCAATAATTCACCCCTCCACTTT. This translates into CASSPQGGFNNSPLHF.